This T cell receptor (beta chain) was profiled in a study of PD-1 blockade in mismatch repair-deficient tumors. V lost 3 bases to trimming and J lost 6 bases, with 9 bases between them. The CDR3 is 12 amino acids. Germline V CDR1 and CDR2: KGHSH, LQKENI. Method: immunoSEQ multiplex PCR; TCRdb's copy keeps in-frame clones and lacks some. This table holds more than 95,000 clones, around 87% found once. Regarding this clone: In the same sample, other DNA sequences code for this CDR3.

The clonotype originates from an adult with mismatch repair-deficient cancer. The chain recombines TRBV18 with TRBJ2-7; a weak D match, TRBD2 (6 bases). The material was peripheral blood, obtained 44 weeks after starting pembrolizumab. In nucleotides, the CDR3 is TGTGCCAGCTCACCCGGAGGGTCCGAGCAGTACTTC. It yields the protein CASSPGGSEQYF.